This T cell receptor beta chain was sequenced for a study of T-cell memory formation after mild COVID-19. Study-wide results and limits: Contracting clones from day 15 to 85 had balanced CD4/CD8; later expanders favoured CD4+. For second-wave clones that peaked at day 37, SARS-CoV-2 specificity went unverified. Mostly located in CM and EM were contracting CD4+ clones, with contracting CD8+ clones located in EMRA.

V lost 4 bases, J lost 2 bases, and 13 bases lay in between. This CDR3 has 15 amino acids. Germline CDR1 is SEHNR and CDR2 is FQNEAQ (reference sequence). The table lists this clonotype with a few counts. Its antigen is still unknown. Constant-segment-primed 5'RACE gave TCR alpha and TCR beta cDNA libraries with sample barcodes and UMIs. TCRdb re-called the 5' RACE reads with MiXCR, one entry per CDR3 protein. The sample shows a few hundred thousand distinct CDR3 sequences, 20% to 25% of them seen only once. What was sequenced was PBMCs or a T cell subset sorted from them (not recorded which). The clonotype was recovered from a man aged 18 to 29 who had mild COVID-19 (a few samples of this study predate the infection). Cell type and time point are not known. V is TRBV7-9 and J is TRBJ2-3, with D unresolved. This CDR3 reads CASSSWSSVTDTQYF. DNA for the CDR3: TGTGCCAGCAGCTCCTGGAGTTCTGTCACAGATACGCAGTATTTT.